Following are 2 T cell receptor beta chains from one sample sequenced in a study of blood T cell repertoires in COVID-19. Sequencing was performed with immunoSEQ multiplex PCR; in TCRdb, only in-frame clones are kept and a portion is missing. The sample carries fewer than 200,000 clones, 80% to 90% recorded once. The source material was peripheral blood. The receptor source for this set is a man aged 70 or older with active or convalescent COVID-19.

The V gene is TRBV18, the J gene TRBJ2-7; weak D call: TRBD2 (5 bases). Deletions cut 6 bases from V and 2 bases from J, with 11 bases between. Germline V gene data show CDR1 as KGHSH and CDR2 as LQKENI. The CDR3 is 13 residues long. The CDR3 loop reads CASSREGAYEQYF. The CDR3 DNA reads as TGTGCCAGCTCCCGCGAGGGTGCCTACGAGCAGTACTTC.

The CDR3 here is CASSGPSSTEAFF. CDR3 in DNA: TGCGCCAGCAGTGGCCCATCCAGCACTGAAGCTTTCTTT. The rearrangement links TRBV10-2 to TRBJ1-1; D is ambiguous. V gave up 4 bases and J gave up 4 bases, with 10 bases separating them. Per germline, CDR1 WSHSY and CDR2 SAAADI. The length of the CDR3 is 13 residues.